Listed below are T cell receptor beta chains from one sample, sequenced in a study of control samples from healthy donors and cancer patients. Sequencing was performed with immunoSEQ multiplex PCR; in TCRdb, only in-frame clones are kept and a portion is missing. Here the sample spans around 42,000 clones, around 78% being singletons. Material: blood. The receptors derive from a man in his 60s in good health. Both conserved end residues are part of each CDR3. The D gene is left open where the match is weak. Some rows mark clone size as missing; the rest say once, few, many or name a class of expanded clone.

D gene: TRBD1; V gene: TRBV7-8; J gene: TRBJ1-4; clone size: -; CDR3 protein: CASSSQGGWGEKLFF; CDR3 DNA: TGTGCCAGCAGCTCACAGGGGGGATGGGGTGAAAAACTGTTTTTT
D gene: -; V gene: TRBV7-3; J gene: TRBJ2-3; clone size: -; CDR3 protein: CASSRSSTDTQYF; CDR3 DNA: TGTGCCAGCAGCCGTTCTAGCACAGATACGCAGTATTTT
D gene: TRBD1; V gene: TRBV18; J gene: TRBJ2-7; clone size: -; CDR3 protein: CASSPPTGPYEQYF; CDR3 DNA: TGTGCCAGCTCACCACCGACAGGGCCCTACGAGCAGTACTTC
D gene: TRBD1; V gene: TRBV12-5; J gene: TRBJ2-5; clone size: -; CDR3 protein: CASGPGTGGETQYF; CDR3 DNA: TGTGCTAGTGGCCCCGGGACAGGGGGGGAGACCCAGTACTTC
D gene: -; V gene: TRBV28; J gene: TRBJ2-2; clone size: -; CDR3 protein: CASSFFSGSAGELFF; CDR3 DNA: TGTGCCAGCAGTTTTTTTTCGGGTTCGGCCGGGGAGCTGTTTTTT
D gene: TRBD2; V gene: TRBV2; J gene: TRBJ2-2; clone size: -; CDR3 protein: CASRLGGGGELFF; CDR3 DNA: TGTGCCAGCAGGTTGGGGGGAGGGGGGGAGCTGTTTTTT
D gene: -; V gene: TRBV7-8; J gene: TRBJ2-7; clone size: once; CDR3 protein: CASSFRTLPYEQYF; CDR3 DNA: TGTGCCAGCAGCTTTAGGACACTACCCTACGAGCAGTACTTC
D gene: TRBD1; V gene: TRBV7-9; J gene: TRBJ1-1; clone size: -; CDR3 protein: CASTYFQQGRFTEAFF; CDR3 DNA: TGTGCCAGCACCTATTTTCAACAGGGGAGGTTCACTGAAGCTTTCTTT
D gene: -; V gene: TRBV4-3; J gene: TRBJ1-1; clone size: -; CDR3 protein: CASSQDTGRLTEAFF; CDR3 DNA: TGCGCCAGCAGCCAAGATACAGGGCGCCTCACTGAAGCTTTCTTT
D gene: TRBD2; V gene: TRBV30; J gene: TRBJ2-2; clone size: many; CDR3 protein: CAWMAGEGTGELFF; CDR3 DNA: TGTGCCTGGATGGCGGGAGAAGGAACCGGGGAGCTGTTTTTT
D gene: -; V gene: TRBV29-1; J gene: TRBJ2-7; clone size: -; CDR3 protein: CSVGYRANAYEQYF; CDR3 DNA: TGCAGCGTTGGATACAGGGCTAACGCCTACGAGCAGTACTTC